These T cell receptor beta chains were read from a single sample in a study of shared clonotypes between healthy human individuals. Data came from immunoSEQ multiplex PCR; TCRdb stores just in-frame clones and leaves some out. The sample includes nearly 1 million clones, approximately 80% of them seen just once. Sequencing used memory CD4+ T cells sorted from blood. The receptor source for this set is a man between 18 and 29 years old in good health. Each CDR3 is given with its conserved first and last residue. Fields, in order: J gene, V gene, D gene, clone size, CDR3 protein, CDR3 DNA. A D gene is named only where the DNA matches it firmly. Clone size appears in some rows only: once, few, many, or a class for an expanded clone.

j_gene: TRBJ2-4; v_gene: TRBV27; d_gene: TRBD1; abundance: once; CDR3aa: CASSLGQGSLWENIQYF; CDR3nt: TGTGCCAGCAGTCTAGGACAGGGCAGTTTATGGGAAAACATTCAGTACTTC
j_gene: TRBJ1-5; v_gene: TRBV6-1; d_gene: -; abundance: few; CDR3aa: CASTYGGQEPQHF; CDR3nt: TGTGCCAGCACATACGGGGGGCAAGAGCCCCAGCATTTT
j_gene: TRBJ1-1; v_gene: TRBV5-1; d_gene: -; abundance: -; CDR3aa: CASSSGQPSEAFF; CDR3nt: TGCGCCAGCAGCTCCGGACAGCCTTCGGAAGCTTTCTTT
j_gene: TRBJ2-6; v_gene: TRBV29-1; d_gene: -; abundance: -; CDR3aa: CSADHRTASGANVLTF; CDR3nt: TGCAGCGCAGACCATCGGACAGCCTCTGGGGCCAACGTCCTGACTTTC
j_gene: TRBJ1-1; v_gene: TRBV28; d_gene: TRBD1; abundance: -; CDR3aa: CASSQDRLLSFF; CDR3nt: TGTGCCAGCAGCCAGGACAGGTTGTTAAGTTTCTTT
j_gene: TRBJ2-1; v_gene: TRBV4-2; d_gene: TRBD2; abundance: once; CDR3aa: CASSRELAGGPYNEQFF; CDR3nt: TGTGCCAGCAGCCGAGAACTAGCGGGAGGGCCCTACAATGAGCAGTTCTTC
j_gene: TRBJ1-1; v_gene: TRBV5-1; d_gene: -; abundance: once; CDR3aa: CASSLGAGSAGTEAFF; CDR3nt: TGCGCCAGCAGCTTGGGTGCAGGGAGCGCAGGGACTGAAGCTTTCTTT
j_gene: TRBJ1-5; v_gene: TRBV19; d_gene: -; abundance: -; CDR3aa: CASSMGALSNQPQHF; CDR3nt: TGTGCCAGTAGTATGGGGGCCCTTAGCAATCAGCCCCAGCATTTT
j_gene: TRBJ2-2; v_gene: TRBV7-8; d_gene: TRBD1; abundance: many; CDR3aa: CASSFTGANTGELFF; CDR3nt: TGTGCCAGCAGCTTTACAGGGGCGAACACCGGGGAGCTGTTTTTT
j_gene: TRBJ2-3; v_gene: TRBV5-1; d_gene: -; abundance: -; CDR3aa: CASSLAAPATDTQYF; CDR3nt: TGCGCCAGCAGCTTGGCCGCCCCCGCCACAGATACGCAGTATTTT
j_gene: TRBJ1-6; v_gene: TRBV2; d_gene: -; abundance: few; CDR3aa: CASTSTSSYNSPLHF; CDR3nt: TGTGCCAGCACCTCGACAAGCTCCTATAATTCACCCCTCCACTTT
j_gene: TRBJ2-5; v_gene: TRBV7-9; d_gene: TRBD1; abundance: -; CDR3aa: CASSATGTGEWETQYF; CDR3nt: TGTGCCAGCAGCGCGACCGGGACAGGGGAGTGGGAGACCCAGTACTTC
j_gene: TRBJ2-3; v_gene: TRBV9; d_gene: TRBD2; abundance: -; CDR3aa: CASSSRTSGGTDTQYF; CDR3nt: TGTGCCAGCAGCTCCCGGACTAGCGGGGGCACAGATACGCAGTATTTT
j_gene: TRBJ1-2; v_gene: TRBV6-1; d_gene: -; abundance: few; CDR3aa: CASSEAEYGYTF; CDR3nt: TGTGCCAGCAGTGAAGCGGAGTATGGCTACACCTTC
j_gene: TRBJ1-2; v_gene: TRBV6-5; d_gene: -; abundance: -; CDR3aa: CASRSGGGYTF; CDR3nt: TGTGCCAGCCGGTCAGGAGGGGGCTACACCTTC